This T cell receptor beta chain comes out of a study of cytomegalovirus exposure and HLA in healthy donors (TCRdb year 2017). Regarding the study in general: An earlier analysis of some 620 of the donors reported about 260 Gb of sequence data and around 110 million unique TCR beta sequences obtained from some 200 million T cells. About 280 gigabases of sequencing data and approximately 85 million unique TCR sequences were included in an early release covering around 600 HLA-typed donors. Of the roughly 420 genotyped donors, approximately 80% were placed in the genetic ancestry cluster associated with self-reported Caucasian donors. The study aimed to test whether cataloging public T cell receptors could reveal signatures of past pathogen exposure. The study profiled the T cell repertoires of 500 to 800 subjects by immunosequencing and related them to cytomegalovirus serostatus. A separate validation cohort of roughly 110 different subjects was used in addition to the approximately 640-subject first cohort. To predict cytomegalovirus infection status, the study combined high-throughput TCR immunosequencing, statistical association of individual TCRs with disease status, and machine learning. To study patterns of TCR occurrence, a later analysis re-analyzed previously published TCR beta repertoires from more than 550 donors and added high-resolution HLA genotyping. Rather than using new phenotypic data, the later analysis identified candidate immune exposures from TCR beta sequences and from how often those sequences occurred across donors. An earlier analysis of some 500 of the donors used high-throughput TCR beta sequencing to judge whether each TCR beta V gene segment behaved as functional or pseudogenic. Donor age, sex, ethnicity and CMV serostatus were compiled alongside the repertoire data. A later genetic analysis took genome-wide SNP genotypes for about three fifths of the 666 donors and used that subset as a discovery cohort. Every discovery cohort repertoire had been produced on one sequencing platform. HLA typing covered class I and class II loci at four-digit resolution. The number of donors typed differed by locus, with 629-630 for A, B, C, DRB1 and DQB1, roughly 520 for DQA1, some 570 for DPA1, and around 450 for DPB1. Five DR-DQ haplotypes were handled as single units for association and clustering because linkage in the cohort was strong. Among a few hundred genotyped donors of the cohort, an average of approximately 240,000 unique TCR beta nucleotide sequences were sequenced per donor, around a sixth of them non-productive.

With respect to this clone: This receptor's antigen is unknown.

The trim is 3 bases for V and 4 bases for J, with a gap of 24 bases between the germline ends. CDR1 and CDR2 (KGHSH, LQKENI) derive from the germline V gene. Its CDR3 holds 18 amino acids, cysteine through phenylalanine. Just CDR3 DNA is preserved here, 54 bases in frame from base 1. Libraries were built with the immunoSEQ multiplex PCR assay. The multiplex PCR relied on a mix of 60 forward primers for TCR Vbeta segments and 13 reverse primers for TCR Jbeta segments. A multiplex PCR assay on genomic DNA amplified the CDR3 region of rearranged TCR beta genes. The Illumina HiSeq System was used to sequence the amplified TCR beta libraries as 87-base-pair reads. As for the original processing: Across the 500 to 700 repertoires, a later analysis counted 75 million to 90 million unique TCR beta chains, roughly 11 million of which were shared by at least two donors. To remove PCR and sequencing errors, raw reads were error-corrected and collapsed into unique sequences using a nearest-neighbor algorithm that merged closely related sequences. To assign V, D and J gene segments, CDR3 sequences were aligned to IMGT reference sequences. For a sequence to be retained, at least a six-nucleotide match to both a V gene segment and a J gene segment was required. Rearrangements were classified as productive when the CDR3 lacked stop codons and remained in frame with V and J, and all other rearrangements were classified as non-productive. Following IMGT convention, CDR3 was defined as the stretch from the second conserved V-encoded cysteine to the conserved J-encoded phenylalanine. The earlier analysis of about 500 of the donors excluded sequences that lacked an unambiguous match to a single V gene segment. In an earlier analysis of 587 of the donors, V segments were called functional above 56.7% productive rearrangements and were called segregating when the between-donor standard deviation exceeded 5%. A statistical classification framework was built to diagnose cytomegalovirus status from the catalog of TCR beta chain sequences. In a later analysis, V and J genes were assigned by comparing TCR nucleotide sequences against IMGT/GENE-DB human TR gene sequences. In a later analysis, CDR3 sequences and most-parsimonious VDJ recombination scenarios were assigned using the TCRdist pipeline. In a later analysis, every TCR beta chain was defined by the combination of its CDR3 amino acid sequence and its V-gene family, and reads without a unique V-gene family were dropped. In a later analysis, fewer than 650 highly shared, low-generation-probability nucleotide sequences were removed to address suspected cross-contamination and a sequencing artifact. For each public chain, a later analysis derived a clonal expansion index from normalized ranks of inferred template counts within each repertoire. Generation probabilities in a later analysis came from a VDJ recombination model fitted to out-of-frame rearrangements, and those results were checked against IGoR. Hypergeometric tests were used in a later analysis to score TCR-TCR, TCR-HLA and TCR-CMV co-occurrence, with a repertoire-size bias correction applied to the TCR pairs. A later analysis estimated false discovery rates by permuting HLA or CMV assignments 20 times. In a later analysis, co-occurring TCRs were grouped using DBSCAN, and TCRdist sequence similarity was added for clustering within HLA-allele-positive subsets. Co-occurrence clustering excluded repertoires with fewer than 30,000 or more than 120,000 public chains, plus five with anomalous nucleotide sharing. TCRdb carries this immuneACCESS record with in-frame sequences only. Its versions omit some clonotypes, under half of them owing to an unresolved V gene in the studies checked, with the rest unexplained. V, J and clone size are those of that table, while D and trimming were read from the DNA. The sample table records about 140,000 clones. The ten largest clones add up to about 2.3% of the sample.

On the study overall, not on this receptor specifically: A later genetic analysis reported fewer N-insertions in productive TCRs among donors in an Asian-associated ancestry cluster than the approximately 670-donor mean. The only immune exposure information available for the cohort was CMV serostatus. Assigning TCR associations to individual alleles was difficult when HLA alleles, especially DR and DQ, strongly co-occurred. In vitro tests confirmed that a few of the cytomegalovirus-associated TCR beta chains recognize cytomegalovirus antigens. A further reported finding was that TCR beta sequences accurately predicted the HLA-A and HLA-B alleles for most subjects in the first cohort. A later analysis associated approximately 17,000 TCR beta sequences with specific HLA alleles at a false discovery rate of 0.05. Several of the top co-occurrence clusters appeared to be linked to parvovirus B19, influenza, CMV and Epstein-Barr virus, according to a later analysis. Because counts were too low, 15 to 20 rarely observed V segments, including chromosome 9 orphons, were excluded from the earlier analysis of some 540 of the donors. The study listed 164 TCR beta chains as associated with cytomegalovirus. The classifier was reported to diagnose cytomegalovirus status with high specificity and sensitivity in both the original cohort and the validation cohort. The 87-base-pair reads could not distinguish some IMGT-functional V segments, including TRBV6-2 and TRBV6-3, so those segments were excluded. In this cohort, only TCR beta chains were sequenced, and detectable features were limited by the absence of alpha or paired-chain data. According to a later analysis, TCR association rates differed among HLA loci, with DRB1 alleles showing the most associated TCRs and HLA-C alleles showing the fewest. Most CMV-associated TCR beta chains appeared to be HLA-restricted in a later analysis, and the HLA associations seemed to be driven largely by CMV exposure. In a later analysis, HLA-associated TCR beta chains were found to be more clonally expanded and to have lower generation probabilities than equally common non-associated chains. The authors suggested that the approach could potentially be extended to other disease states and immunological phenotypes. In a later genetic analysis, a missense DCLRE1C variant was associated with V-gene and J-gene trimming of TCR beta chains, and the association was replicated in an independent cohort. A cluster of highly shared sequence variants was judged likely to represent a technical artifact of the sequencing pipeline. Linkage disequilibrium might explain the correlated functional status among segregating V segments, but an unknown experimental factor could not be ruled out. Sequencing depth was assumed to be roughly uniform across donors in the presence/absence analyses, though that assumption may not hold. In an earlier analysis of some 640 of the donors, most TCR beta V segments were observed in productive rearrangements about 87% or about 30% of the time, broadly matching IMGT annotations. Because HLA typing was unavailable for some donors at each locus, only the typed subset was used in association tests. Across donors, most TCR sequences were observed very rarely, whereas some public TCRs were present in many individuals.

The cohort comprised under 700 healthy bone marrow donors. At the time of sampling, all cohort members were nominally healthy, though unrecorded immune exposures were likely present. The donor tested CMV seronegative, placing the donor among the 350 or so seronegative members of the cohort. Every donor gave a peripheral blood sample, and the peripheral blood mononuclear cells from that sample were used for TCR beta sequencing. Genomic DNA was extracted from the blood cell samples with the Qiagen DNeasy Blood Extraction Kit. This TCR came from a young woman in good health and CMV-seronegative. This chain is built from TRBV18 and TRBJ1-1; the D segment could be TRBD1, given 6 matching bases. Sequenced sample: PBMCs. The bases read TGTGCCAGCTCACCGTGGGAAGGGGGGGACGGACGGGGCACTGAAGCTTTCTTT. This yields the protein CASSPWEGGDGRGTEAFF.